Presented here are 14 T cell receptor beta chains from one specimen sequenced in a study of blood T cells in healthy people across ages. Sample-barcoded 5' priming and a J-beta primer mix drove a second PCR of about 6 to 12 cycles. Using its own MiXCR run on the 5' RACE reads, TCRdb lists one record per CDR3 protein. The data show some 710,000 distinct CDR3 sequences, 46% seen once. The sample taken for sequencing was blood. The receptors here all came from a man older than 75 in good health.

This chain links TRBV7-2 with TRBJ1-6; a possible D gene is TRBD1 (5 bases). CDR3 size: 13 residues. The V gene's germline CDR1 is SGHTA and CDR2 FQGNSA. The germline V and J ends were trimmed by 1 base and 16 bases, with 14 bases remaining between them. CDR3 sequence (DNA): TGTGCCAGCAGCTTAGTTCCAGAGACAGAACTCCACTTT. Its protein product is CASSLVPETELHF.

The V and J genes are TRBV20-1 and TRBJ2-3; D possibly corresponds to TRBD2 (5 bases). Germline CDR1 DFQATT, CDR2 SNEGSKA (reference sequence). Between the trimmed V and J ends, which lost 1 base and 1 base, there was a span of 12 bases. This CDR3 comprises 15 residues. The CDR3: CSARVRGSGTDTQYF. CDR3 in DNA: TGCAGTGCTAGAGTCCGGGGATCGGGCACAGATACGCAGTATTTT.

This clonotype was found a few times. The gene calls are TRBV9 and TRBJ2-7; TRBD1 agrees at 8 bases. This CDR3 comprises 16 residues. Germline loops: CDR1 SGDLS, CDR2 YYNGEE. V trimming: 2 bases; J trimming: 0 bases; junction bases outside the gene matches: 7. The CDR3 nucleotides are TGTGCCAGCAGCGTGGGGGGACAGGCTCGCTCCTACGAGCAGTACTTC. Translated: CASSVGGQARSYEQYF.

This clonotype was seen a handful of times. The chain carries TRBV9 and TRBJ1-2; D is unresolved. Trimming left V 3 bases short and J 4 bases short, with 13 bases between. The germline gives CDR1 SGDLS, CDR2 YYNGEE. The CDR3 is 14 amino acids. CDR3 protein: CASSGHKSVYGYTF. The CDR3 bases are TGTGCCAGCAGCGGACATAAGTCTGTCTATGGCTACACCTTC.

The chain couples TRBV7-8 to TRBJ2-5; D is perhaps TRBD2 (6 bases). The J call may be mistaken, given a closer DNA end match to TRBJ2-7. The CDR3 contains 14 residues. Germline CDR1 and CDR2: SGHVS and FQNEAQ. The chain's CDR3 is CASSLSVGGYEQYF. The CDR3, as DNA: TGTGCCAGCAGCCTCTCGGTCGGGGGCTACGAGCAGTACTTC.

This clonotype was seen many times. The genes are TRBV20-1 and TRBJ2-5; 7 nucleotides match TRBD1. The CDR3 runs 12 residues. CDR1 DFQATT and CDR2 SNEGSKA come from the germline V gene (reference sequence). The CDR3 reads CSARTGEETQYF. For the CDR3, the DNA is TGCAGCGCAAGGACAGGAGAAGAGACCCAGTACTTC.

This clonotype was seen a few times. The chain is built from TRBV10-2 and TRBJ2-1, with a weak D call TRBD2 (6 bases). Germline CDR1 and CDR2: WSHSY and SAAADI. V lost 4 bases, J lost 9 bases, and 19 bases lay in between. The CDR3 has 15 residues. In DNA, the CDR3 is TGCGCCAGCAGTGTCGGTGGGTTCGGGCGGGGTGAGCAGTTCTTC. The encoded protein is CASSVGGFGRGEQFF.

J is TRBJ1-2 and V is TRBV12-3 or TRBV12-4; 8 nucleotides line up with TRBD1. The CDR3 covers 15 residues. V shed 6 bases and J 5 bases; nucleotides not matched to a gene: 11. The CDR3, as DNA: TGTGCCAGCAGCACAGGGGGTTTAGCTGGGTATGGCTACACCTTC. Protein sequence: CASSTGGLAGYGYTF.

The chain recombines TRBV19 with TRBJ1-2; D is unclear. The CDR3 runs to 13 residues. V was trimmed by 3 bases and J by 6 bases, leaving 11 bases between them. Germline-derived CDR1 and CDR2 are LNHDA and SQIVND (reference sequence). The CDR3 reads CASSISGPNGYTF. For the CDR3, the DNA is TGTGCCAGTAGTATTTCGGGTCCTAATGGCTACACCTTC.

This clonotype was observed a handful of times. This chain joins TRBV30 and TRBJ2-5, with D perhaps TRBD2 (6 bases). The J call may be in error: the DNA end matches TRBJ2-7 better. The CDR3 contains 15 residues. CDR1 and CDR2 (germline): GTSNPN, SVGIG (reference sequence). The CDR3 is CAWSVGSGTYYEQYF. DNA of the CDR3: TGTGCCTGGAGTGTAGGTAGCGGAACTTACTACGAGCAGTACTTC.

The V and J genes are TRBV20-1 and TRBJ2-5; D gene uncertain. The assigned J gene may be wrong: the sequence end matches TRBJ2-7 better. CDR1 is DFQATT and CDR2 is SNEGSKA in the germline V gene (reference sequence). The CDR3 is 15 residues long. The CDR3 here is CSASPADLSSYEQYF. In DNA, the CDR3 is TGCAGTGCTTCCCCGGCGGATTTGAGCTCCTACGAGCAGTACTTC.

This chain links TRBV12-3 or TRBV12-4 with TRBJ1-6; D not resolved. The CDR3 runs 12 residues. Trimming left V 6 bases short and J 9 bases short, with 9 bases between. The CDR3 nucleotides are TGTGCCAGCAGCCCGCCAGGTTCACCCCTCCACTTT. As protein: CASSPPGSPLHF.

Turning to this clonotype: A much larger clone lies a single base off, so this may be a read error. This rearrangement joins TRBV2 to TRBJ2-1; 12 bases map to TRBD1. Trimming took 3 bases from V and 4 from J; bases not matched to a gene: 1. The CDR3 has 15 residues. The germline V gene encodes CDR1 SNHLY and CDR2 FYNNEI. The CDR3 reads CASSEGQGAYNEQFF. CDR3 DNA sequence: TGTGCCAGCAGTGAGGGACAGGGGGCGTACAATGAGCAGTTCTTC.

V and J are TRBV25-1 and TRBJ2-1; D remains unclear. Trimming stripped 4 bases from V and 8 bases from J, with 15 bases between. The germline V gene has CDR1 MGHDK and CDR2 SYGVNS. This CDR3 region has 14 residues. The CDR3 is CASSVPGLHDEQFF. Written as DNA, the CDR3 is TGTGCCAGCAGTGTTCCTGGGTTACACGATGAGCAGTTCTTC.